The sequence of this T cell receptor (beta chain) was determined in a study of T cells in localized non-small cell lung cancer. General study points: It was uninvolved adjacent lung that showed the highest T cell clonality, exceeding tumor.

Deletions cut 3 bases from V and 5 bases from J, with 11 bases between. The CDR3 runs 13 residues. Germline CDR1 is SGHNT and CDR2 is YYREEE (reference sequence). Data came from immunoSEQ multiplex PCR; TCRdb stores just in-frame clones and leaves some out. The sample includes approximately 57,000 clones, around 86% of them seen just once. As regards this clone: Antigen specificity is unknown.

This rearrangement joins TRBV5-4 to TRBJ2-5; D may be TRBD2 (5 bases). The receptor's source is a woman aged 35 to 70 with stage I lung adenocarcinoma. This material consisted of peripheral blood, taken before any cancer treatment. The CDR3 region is CASSSGFRETQYF. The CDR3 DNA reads TGTGCCAGCAGCTCGGGGTTCCGGGAGACCCAGTACTTC.